The present entry profiles one T cell receptor (beta chain) with its context. What it binds is not known. This sample is part of a study of cytomegalovirus exposure and HLA in healthy donors. The CDR3 spans 17 residues. V was trimmed by 0 bases and J by 4 bases, leaving 16 bases between them. The germline gives CDR1 SGHVS, CDR2 FQNEAQ. It was with 60 Vbeta and 13 Jbeta primers that the PCR ran. Measured with immunoSEQ multiplex PCR; TCRdb has only the in-frame clones, and not every one. Of 180,000 or so clones in the sample, around 77% are singletons; the top ten hold about 2.9%. Study-level points and caveats: A cluster of highly shared sequence variants was likely a sequencing artifact. There were reportedly fewer N-insertions in an Asian-associated ancestry cluster than the approximately 600-donor mean, in a later analysis.

The sample taken for sequencing was PBMCs. This clonotype originated in a female donor in good health and CMV-seronegative. The rearrangement joins TRBV7-8 to TRBJ2-1; perhaps TRBD2 as D (5 bases). In DNA form, the CDR3 reads TGTGCCAGCAGCTTAGCTCTCCCGGACTCCACTTACAATGAGCAGTTCTTC. Its protein is CASSLALPDSTYNEQFF.